A single sample gave rise to the 32 T cell receptor beta chains below, sequenced in a study of identical twins. TCRdb itself ran the 5' RACE reads through MiXCR, one entry per CDR3 protein. The sample shows roughly 1.6 million distinct CDR3 sequences, under 35% of them seen only once. Sample: cord blood. Source of these receptors: a newborn girl in good health.

V and J are TRBV6-2 or TRBV6-3 and TRBJ2-5; D uncertain. CDR3 size: 15 residues. Germline loops: CDR1 MNHEY, CDR2 SVGEGT. The ends were cut back, 2 bases at V and 4 bases at J, with 14 bases in the middle. CDR3 sequence: CASSYVGPQGETQYF. The DNA of the CDR3 is TGTGCCAGCAGTTACGTCGGCCCGCAAGGAGAGACCCAGTACTTC.

Regarding this clonotype: Because the CDR3 is missing its conserved closing phenylalanine or tryptophan, this is likely a read error. V and J are TRBV6-2 or TRBV6-3 and TRBJ2-5; TRBD2 aligns across 9 bases. V shed 0 bases and J 1 base; nucleotides not matched to a gene: 12. This CDR3 comprises 19 residues. Per germline, CDR1 MNHEY and CDR2 SVGEGT. Written as DNA, the CDR3 is TGTGCCAGCAGTTACTCTACGGGTAGCGGGGGTCTTCTCCAAGAGACCCAGTACTAC. It yields the protein CASSYSTGSGGLLQETQYY.

The genes are TRBV7-2 and TRBJ2-1; unclear D gene. CDR1 is SGHTA, CDR2 FQGNSA, per germline. The germline V and J ends were trimmed by 5 bases and 9 bases, with 14 bases remaining between them. The CDR3 is 13 amino acids. CDR3 residues: CASSQVATLEQFF. Written as DNA, the CDR3 is TGTGCCAGCAGCCAGGTGGCTACTCTTGAGCAGTTCTTC.

The chain carries TRBV20-1 and TRBJ2-1; 7 bases are shared with TRBD2. This CDR3 spans 16 amino acids. The germline CDR1 and CDR2 sequences are DFQATT and SNEGSKA (reference sequence). V shed 1 base and J 2 bases; nucleotides not matched to a gene: 8. CDR3 DNA sequence: TGCAGTGCTAGAGGAGGAACGGGAGGACCCTACAATGAGCAGTTCTTC. Amino acids: CSARGGTGGPYNEQFF.

The chain uses TRBV12-3 or TRBV12-4 and TRBJ2-4; 8 nucleotides match TRBD2. J was trimmed by 6 bases and V by 4 bases; bases with no gene match: 8. This CDR3 spans 15 amino acids. CDR3 loop: CASSSISGVGNIQYF. The CDR3 DNA follows: TGTGCCAGCAGTTCCATTAGCGGGGTGGGAAACATTCAGTACTTC.

This chain connects TRBV4-1 to TRBJ1-5, with D tentatively TRBD1 (6 bases). V was clipped by 1 base and J by 1 base, with 17 bases between them. The CDR3 has 18 amino acids. The V gene's germline CDR1 is MGHRA and CDR2 YSYEKL. The CDR3 bases are TGCGCCAGCAGCCAAGTCCCCTACAGGGTTCGCAGCAATCAGCCCCAGCATTTT. It specifies CASSQVPYRVRSNQPQHF.

This clonotype turned up a few times. This chain links TRBV6-6 with TRBJ2-3; possible D gene TRBD2, 6 bases. Trimming removed 0 bases from V and 1 base from J, with 8 bases in between. Germline lookup yields CDR1 MNHNY and CDR2 SVGAGI (reference sequence). This CDR3 is built from 15 residues. CDR3 residues: CASSYSGEGTDTQYF. The CDR3 DNA reads TGTGCCAGCAGTTACTCGGGGGAGGGCACAGATACGCAGTATTTT.

This clonotype has a handful of counts. V usage is TRBV20-1 and J usage is TRBJ2-1; no definite D call. The CDR3 loop spans 12 amino acids. The germline gives CDR1 DFQATT, CDR2 SNEGSKA (reference sequence). The V end was cut by 4 bases, the J end by 13 bases, with 17 bases between. The CDR3 DNA reads as TGCAGTGCTATAGGGTCCCCCTCGAATCAGTTCTTC. Residues: CSAIGSPSNQFF.

The chain combines TRBV12-5 with TRBJ2-1; D remains ambiguous. The CDR3 contains 12 residues. Germline CDR1 and CDR2: LGHNT and FRNRAP. V was shortened by 2 bases and J by 9 bases, with 8 bases between the two germline ends. CDR3 coding DNA: TGTGCTAGTGGTTTGACTTACGGTGAGCAGTTCTTC. It is translated as CASGLTYGEQFF.

This clonotype appeared a few times. The V call is TRBV20-1, the J call TRBJ2-1; D may be TRBD2 (6 bases). The CDR3 extends over 15 amino acids. Germline V CDR1 and CDR2: DFQATT, SNEGSKA (reference sequence). V dropped 1 base and J dropped 3 bases, with 13 bases sitting between them. The chain's CDR3 is CSARVGRGNYNEQFF. The CDR3 nucleotides read TGCAGTGCTAGAGTCGGTCGGGGGAACTACAATGAGCAGTTCTTC.

The rearrangement uses TRBV5-1 and TRBJ2-2; 12 positions agree with TRBD2. V gave up 4 bases and J gave up 4 bases; unmatched junction bases: 5. The CDR3 covers 16 residues. Germline V gene lookup returns CDR1 SGHRS and CDR2 YFSETQ. CDR3 region: CASSTRTSGITGELFF. CDR3 nucleotide sequence: TGCGCCAGCAGCACCCGGACTAGCGGGATCACCGGGGAGCTGTTTTTT.

The gene calls are TRBV2 and TRBJ2-5, with 11 bases that match TRBD2. Germline CDR1 SNHLY, CDR2 FYNNEI. The CDR3 loop spans 12 amino acids. CDR3 in DNA: TGTGCTAGCGGGAGGGTCCAAGAGACCCAGTACTTC. Translated, it gives CASGRVQETQYF.

The chain is built from TRBV11-2 and TRBJ2-3, with 13 bases fitting TRBD2. The trim removed 8 bases at V and 1 base at J, leaving 24 bases unmatched. The CDR3 is 22 residues long. Germline values: CDR1 SGHAT, CDR2 FQNNGV. For the CDR3, the DNA is TGTGCCAGCCAGCTTAGTTTCTTGGTCGGGACTAGCGGGGTGAGGGGCACAGATACGCAGTATTTT. Its translation is CASQLSFLVGTSGVRGTDTQYF. Looking up the rest from reference TRBV11-2 and TRBJ2-3 gives the full variable domain: EAGVAQSPRYKIIEKRQSVAFWCNPISGHATLYWYQQILGQGPKLLIQFQNNGVVDDSQLPKDRFSAERLKGVDSTLKIQPAKLEDSAVYLCASQLSFLVGTSGVRGTDTQYFGPGTRLTVL.

As to this clonotype: A read error may account for a junction end that differs from germline. CDR3 sequence: CASSYSGRTDTPYF. In nucleotides, the CDR3 is TGTGCCAGCAGTTATAGCGGGAGGACAGATACGCCGTATTTT. The chain has TRBV12-3 or TRBV12-4 and TRBJ2-3, with TRBD2 matching over 10 bases. The CDR3 has 14 residues.

This clonotype appeared many times. The chain recombines TRBV28 with TRBJ2-3; 13 bases align to TRBD2. Germline trimming cut 8 bases from V and 4 bases from J; bases unmatched to any gene: 3. Germline CDR1 and CDR2: MDHEN and SYDVKM. This CDR3 region has 14 residues. CDR3 bases: TGTGCCAGCGGACTAGCGGGAGTTGCAGATACGCAGTATTTT. Its protein product is CASGLAGVADTQYF.

The chain uses TRBV24-1 and TRBJ2-3, with 7 bases that match TRBD1. Germline V CDR1 and CDR2: KGHDR, SFDVKD. Trimming removed 5 bases from V and 5 bases from J; junction bases left unmatched: 6. The CDR3 runs 14 residues. The CDR3 DNA follows: TGTGCCACCAGTGTTGGGGCAGGGGGAGATACGCAGTATTTT. It specifies CATSVGAGGDTQYF.

The rearrangement uses TRBV6-1 and TRBJ2-3; 8 positions agree with TRBD2. J gave up 2 bases and V 5 bases, and 12 bases lay outside the gene matches. CDR3 length equals 17 residues. CDR1 is MNHNS and CDR2 is SASEGT in the germline V gene. CDR3 bases: TGTGCCAGCAGTCGCCGACTAGCGAGAGGGGCCACAGATACGCAGTATTTT. This gives the protein CASSRRLARGATDTQYF.

V usage is TRBV29-1 and J usage is TRBJ1-5, with D perhaps matching TRBD1 (6 bases). CDR3 size: 15 residues. V was trimmed by 1 base and J by 2 bases, leaving 12 bases between them. Germline values: CDR1 SQVTM, CDR2 ANQGSEA. CDR3 sequence reads: CSVEVTSGGNQPQHF. The CDR3 DNA sequence: TGCAGCGTTGAAGTCACATCAGGGGGCAATCAGCCCCAGCATTTT.

The chain employs TRBV12-3 or TRBV12-4 and TRBJ1-2; a weak D match, TRBD1 (6 bases). The ends were cut back, 8 bases at V and 6 bases at J, with 16 bases in the middle. The CDR3 length is 13 residues. The CDR3 protein is CASVWGQGHGYTF. The CDR3 bases are TGTGCCAGCGTTTGGGGGCAGGGACATGGCTACACCTTC.

This clonotype was recorded only once. The gene calls are TRBV13 and TRBJ2-2, with D possibly TRBD2 on 7 matching bases. The ends were cut back, 5 bases at V and 7 bases at J, with 14 bases in the middle. Germline loops: CDR1 PRHDT, CDR2 FYEKMQ (reference sequence). The CDR3 spans 14 residues. The CDR3 sequence: CASSPGGQIGELFF. The CDR3 bases are TGTGCCAGCAGCCCGGGGGGCCAGATCGGGGAGCTGTTTTTT.

This clonotype was seen more than once but under ten times. The chain uses TRBV29-1 and TRBJ1-1; D might be TRBD1 (5 bases). The V gene lost 4 bases and the J gene lost 3 bases, with 9 bases spanning the gap. The CDR3 sequence is 12 residues long. Germline V gene lookup returns CDR1 SQVTM and CDR2 ANQGSEA. The CDR3 spells CSVVGGDTEAFF. The CDR3 nucleotides read TGCAGCGTTGTCGGGGGAGACACTGAAGCTTTCTTT.

In its sample, this clonotype was seen a few times. V gene TRBV5-5 combines with J gene TRBJ2-1; TRBD2 matches 11 bases. The CDR3 length is 16 residues. V gave up 0 bases and J gave up 6 bases; unmatched junction bases: 5. Germline V gene lookup returns CDR1 SGHKS and CDR2 YYEKEE (reference sequence). CDR3 in DNA: TGTGCCAGCAGCTTGGGAGGCACTAGCGGGAGCAATGAGCAGTTCTTC. Translated, it gives CASSLGGTSGSNEQFF.

The gene calls are TRBV7-2 and TRBJ2-3; TRBD2 is a possible D gene (5 bases). CDR3 length: 15 amino acids. The germline gives CDR1 SGHTA, CDR2 FQGNSA. Trimming removed 3 bases at V and 0 bases at J, with 10 bases between. The CDR3 coding sequence is TGTGCCAGCAGCTTCCTAGCAGTTAGCACAGATACGCAGTATTTT. Amino acids: CASSFLAVSTDTQYF.

The V call is TRBV29-1, the J call TRBJ2-3; D not resolved. CDR1 is SQVTM, CDR2 ANQGSEA, per germline. This CDR3 is built from 12 residues. Trimming left V 7 bases short and J 3 bases short, with 11 bases between. The CDR3 is CSAVVGTDTQYF. CDR3 bases: TGCAGCGCTGTCGTCGGTACAGATACGCAGTATTTT.

The CDR3 DNA follows: TGCGCCAGCTCAGGGGCCTTATCCTACAATGAGCAGTACTTC. It yields the protein CASSGALSYNEQYF. This rearrangement joins TRBV10-1 to TRBJ2-1, with a weak D call TRBD1 (6 bases). The J call may not be correct, given that the DNA end is closer to TRBJ2-7. The CDR3 runs 14 residues. Germline CDR1 is WNHNN and CDR2 is SYGVQD (reference sequence).

The J gene is TRBJ2-1, the V gene TRBV5-6, with 8 bases lining up with TRBD1. Germline V gene sequence: CDR1 SGHDT, CDR2 YYEEEE. CDR3 length: 16 residues. The V and J ends lost 0 bases and 4 bases, in that order; junction bases with no gene match: 6. CDR3 coding DNA: TGTGCCAGCAGCTTGGCCCGGACAGGGCGTTACAATGAGCAGTTCTTC. It is translated as CASSLARTGRYNEQFF.

About this clonotype: A much larger clone differs from this one at a single base, so this may be a read error. In DNA, the CDR3 is TGTGCCAGCAGACCCGGGACTAGCGGCTCCTACGAGCAGTACTTC. It codes for CASRPGTSGSYEQYF. V and J are TRBV6-6 and TRBJ2-7; TRBD2 matches at 11 bases. Per germline, CDR1 MNHNY and CDR2 SVGAGI (reference sequence). V shed 6 bases, J shed 0 bases, and the junction held 4 bases outside the gene matches. The CDR3 consists of 15 residues.

Remarks on this clonotype: A read error may explain this, as a much larger clone is one base away. The V call is TRBV28, the J call TRBJ2-3; D unresolved. Per the germline V gene, CDR1 is MDHEN and CDR2 is SYDVKM. The germline V and J ends were trimmed by 7 bases and 4 bases, with 15 bases remaining between them. The CDR3 has 14 residues. CDR3 loop: CASTLGRLADTQYF. CDR3 bases: TGTGCCAGCACCCTCGGGCGGCTCGCAGATACGCAGTATTTT. The full variable domain, rest sourced from reference TRBV28 and TRBJ2-3, is DVKVTQSSRYLVKRTGEKVFLECVQDMDHENMFWYRQDPGLGLRLIYFSYDVKMKEKGDIPEGYSVSREKKERFSLILESASTNQTSMYLCASTLGRLADTQYFGPGTRLTVL.

The chain is built from TRBV5-1 and TRBJ2-4; possible D gene TRBD2, 6 bases. Gene TRBJ2-7 matches the end of the DNA better, so the J call may be wrong. There are 16 residues in the CDR3. Per germline, CDR1 SGHRS and CDR2 YFSETQ. DNA of the CDR3: TGCGCCAGCAGCCTAATAGGTGGGGGACTCACCTACGAGCAGTACTTC. Its translation is CASSLIGGGLTYEQYF.

The rearrangement joins TRBV30 to TRBJ1-2, with 9 positions matching TRBD1. CDR1 and CDR2 from the germline V gene are GTSNPN and SVGIG (reference sequence). This CDR3 region has 15 residues. V shed 3 bases and J 4 bases; nucleotides not matched to a gene: 9. Written as DNA, the CDR3 is TGTGCCTGGAGCAGGACAGGGGAAGGATCCTATGGCTACACCTTC. Translation gives CAWSRTGEGSYGYTF. Combining the CDR3 with reference TRBV30 and TRBJ1-2 gives the whole variable domain SQTIHQWPATLVQPVGSPLSLECTVEGTSNPNLYWYRQAAGRGLQLLFYSVGIGQISSEVPQNLSASRPQDRQFILSSKKLLLSDSGFYLCAWSRTGEGSYGYTFGSGTRLTVV.

The chain recombines TRBV5-1 with TRBJ1-2, with 8 bases matching TRBD1. The V and J ends lost 2 bases and 1 base, in that order; junction bases with no gene match: 7. The CDR3 is made up of 16 amino acids. Germline values: CDR1 SGHRS, CDR2 YFSETQ. CDR3: CASSLHTGGVNYGYTF. CDR3 in DNA: TGCGCCAGCAGCTTACACACAGGGGGTGTTAACTATGGCTACACCTTC.

Comments on this clonotype: A single base separates this from a much larger clone, so it may be a read error. The V gene is TRBV28, the J gene TRBJ1-2, with 8 positions matching TRBD1. Germline V gene data show CDR1 as MDHEN and CDR2 as SYDVKM. This CDR3 contains 14 residues. After removal of 6 bases from V and 6 bases from J, the junction contained 9 bases not matched to a gene. DNA of the CDR3: TGTGCCAGCAGCCCAGGGGGCAGAAACCATGGCTACACCTTC. Protein sequence: CASSPGGRNHGYTF.